A single sample gave rise to the 27 T cell receptor beta chains below, sequenced in a study of CD8 T cells in Susac syndrome. Random-hexamer reverse transcription was applied to roughly 0.5 to 1 ug RNA. TCRdb reprocessed the immunoSEQ multiplex PCR reads with MiXCR, giving one entry per CDR3 protein. The sample has around 280,000 distinct CDR3 sequences, around 83% seen once. The source material was CD8+ T cells from PBMCs. These receptors originate from a human donor with multiple sclerosis.

The rearrangement uses TRBV5-4 and TRBJ2-7; 7 nucleotides agree with TRBD1. Trimming took 5 bases from V and 2 from J; bases not matched to a gene: 10. This CDR3 has 15 residues. Looked up from germline, CDR1 is SGHNT and CDR2 is YYREEE (reference sequence). The CDR3 protein is CASRRGGQLPYEQYF. The CDR3 DNA reads as TGTGCCAGCAGACGAGGGGGACAGCTACCCTACGAGCAGTACTTC.

The rearrangement uses TRBV4-1 and TRBJ2-6; unclear D gene. V was cut by 0 bases and J by 0 bases, with 3 bases left in between. Per germline, CDR1 MGHRA and CDR2 YSYEKL. The CDR3 loop spans 15 amino acids. The CDR3 protein is CASSQDPSGANVLTF. Written as DNA, the CDR3 is TGCGCCAGCAGCCAAGACCCCTCTGGGGCCAACGTCCTGACTTTC.

Comments on this clonotype: Here the CDR3 omits its conserved ending phenylalanine or tryptophan, so a read error is the likely source. The chain uses TRBV18 and TRBJ2-7; TRBD2 might be the D (7 bases). The CDR3 loop spans 16 amino acids. Per germline, CDR1 KGHSH and CDR2 LQKENI. Trimming left V 2 bases short and J 4 bases short, with 18 bases between. CDR3 DNA sequence: TGTGCCAGCTCACCATCGGGGGGCTTCTCCCATTACGAGCAGTACTTG. Translating gives CASSPSGGFSHYEQYL.

This rearrangement joins TRBV12-3 or TRBV12-4 to TRBJ1-1; no definite D call. The V end lost 6 bases, the J end lost 1 base, and 12 bases lay between the germline ends. CDR3 length: 14 amino acids. The CDR3 bases are TGTGCCAGCAGCTGGGGTCCCGGGAACACTGAAGCTTTCTTT. Translation gives CASSWGPGNTEAFF.

The chain uses TRBV9 and TRBJ2-7; TRBD1 aligns across 7 bases. The CDR3 runs to 14 residues. J lost 3 bases, V lost 4 bases, and 7 bases had no gene match. In germline, CDR1 is SGDLS, CDR2 YYNGEE. Here the CDR3 DNA reads TGTGCCAGCAGCCCAGGGGGTGGTATCTACGAGCAGTACTTC. This sequence encodes CASSPGGGIYEQYF.

This clonotype was picked up one time. The rearrangement joins TRBV10-3 to TRBJ2-2; D remains ambiguous. The CDR3 extends over 15 amino acids. Germline V gives CDR1 ENHRY, CDR2 SYGVKD. The germline V and J ends were trimmed by 6 bases and 1 base, with 12 bases remaining between them. CDR3 coding DNA: TGTGCCATCAGCGCCGGACCACGGAACACCGGGGAGCTGTTTTTT. Protein sequence: CAISAGPRNTGELFF.

The chain links TRBV28 to TRBJ1-1; D is undetermined. Per the germline V gene, CDR1 is MDHEN and CDR2 is SYDVKM. This CDR3 has 15 residues. Trimming cost V 5 bases and J 0 bases, with 13 bases left between them. DNA for the CDR3: TGTGCCAGCAGTATTGTGACTAGTTTGAACACTGAAGCTTTCTTT. As protein: CASSIVTSLNTEAFF.

This chain connects TRBV7-9 to TRBJ1-4, with D maybe TRBD1 (5 bases). The CDR3 runs 16 residues. Trimming stripped 2 bases from V and 8 bases from J, with 18 bases between. Looked up from germline, CDR1 is SEHNR and CDR2 is FQNEAQ (reference sequence). The CDR3 DNA reads as TGTGCCAGCAGCTTAACCCCCATGACAGTAGCCGAAAAACTGTTTTTT. This sequence encodes CASSLTPMTVAEKLFF. Looking up the rest from reference TRBV7-9 and TRBJ1-4 gives the full variable domain: DTGVSQNPRHKITKRGQNVTFRCDPISEHNRLYWYRQTLGQGPEFLTYFQNEAQLEKSRLLSDRFSAERPKGSFSTLEIQRTEQGDSAMYLCASSLTPMTVAEKLFFGSGTQLSVL.

This clonotype was seen a few times. The gene calls are TRBV7-6 and TRBJ2-2; maybe TRBD2 (6 bases). Germline CDR1 SGHVS, CDR2 FNYEAQ. The ends were cut back, 5 bases at V and 6 bases at J, with 10 bases in the middle. CDR3 length: 13 residues. The CDR3: CASSPIAAGELFF. CDR3 sequence (DNA): TGTGCCAGCAGCCCTATAGCGGCCGGGGAGCTGTTTTTT.

The V and J genes are TRBV30 and TRBJ1-5; D gene ambiguous. Germline V gene sequence: CDR1 GTSNPN, CDR2 SVGIG (reference sequence). There are 12 residues in the CDR3. V was trimmed by 4 bases and J by 7 bases, leaving 11 bases between them. CDR3 coding DNA: TGTGCCTGGAACGAGGGCGCCCAGCCCCAGCATTTT. Amino acid sequence: CAWNEGAQPQHF.

J is TRBJ2-7 and V is TRBV29-1, with D perhaps matching TRBD2 (6 bases). Trimming cost V 3 bases and J 2 bases, with 11 bases left between them. The CDR3 loop spans 13 amino acids. Germline loops: CDR1 SQVTM, CDR2 ANQGSEA. CDR3 nucleotides: TGCAGCGTTGATAGCGGAGGGGCCTACGAGCAGTACTTC. Translating it yields CSVDSGGAYEQYF.

The V and J genes are TRBV19 and TRBJ1-1, with D perhaps matching TRBD1 (5 bases). V was pared by 0 bases and J by 2 bases, with 13 bases between. Germline loops: CDR1 LNHDA, CDR2 SQIVND (reference sequence). This CDR3 contains 16 residues. CDR3 sequence: CASSIDLETVNTEAFF. The CDR3 region has the DNA TGTGCCAGTAGTATAGATCTGGAGACAGTTAACACTGAAGCTTTCTTT.

This sequence joins TRBV27 and TRBJ2-7; 7 nucleotides align to TRBD2. The CDR3 spans 13 residues. From germline, CDR1 is MNHEY and CDR2 SMNVEV (reference sequence). Trimming cost V 9 bases and J 3 bases; bases outside gene matches: 8. The CDR3 DNA is TGTGCCAGTTGCCCTAGCGGCAGCTACGAGCAGTACTTC. This translates into CASCPSGSYEQYF.

This clonotype occurred a few times. The V and J genes are TRBV6-2 or TRBV6-3 and TRBJ2-7; no definite D call. Trimming removed 2 bases from V and 7 bases from J, with 9 bases in between. This CDR3 has 12 amino acids. Germline V gives CDR1 MNHEY, CDR2 SVGEGT. The CDR3 nucleotides are TGTGCCAGCAGTTACAATCCCGGGGAGCAGTACTTC. Protein product: CASSYNPGEQYF.

Only a few counts were recorded for this clonotype. V is TRBV12-3 or TRBV12-4 and J is TRBJ2-2, with D tentatively TRBD1 or TRBD2 (5 bases each). The CDR3 is made up of 14 amino acids. The V and J ends lost 1 base and 3 bases respectively, with 6 bases between them. CDR3 protein: CASSLVGDTGELFF. CDR3 in DNA: TGTGCCAGCAGTTTAGTGGGGGACACCGGGGAGCTGTTTTTT.

The chain combines TRBV4-1 with TRBJ2-6; D ambiguous. With 2 bases removed from V and 2 bases from J, the gap between germline ends came to 4 bases. The CDR3 is made up of 14 amino acids. The germline gives CDR1 MGHRA, CDR2 YSYEKL. The DNA of the CDR3 is TGCGCCAGCAGCCAACCGGCTGGGGCCAACGTCCTGACTTTC. It is translated as CASSQPAGANVLTF.

V gene TRBV12-3 or TRBV12-4 combines with J gene TRBJ2-7; D possibly matches TRBD1 or TRBD2 (6 bases each). V shed 4 bases and J shed 1 base, with 17 bases lying between them. The CDR3 consists of 16 residues. Written as DNA, the CDR3 is TGTGCCAGCAGTTGGGGGGCCGGGACGCCTTCCTACGAGCAGTACTTC. Translation: CASSWGAGTPSYEQYF.

The rearrangement joins TRBV30 to TRBJ2-7, with D possibly called TRBD1 or TRBD2 (6 bases each). The CDR3 is 14 amino acids. The germline V and J ends were trimmed by 2 bases and 5 bases, with 16 bases remaining between them. Germline-derived CDR1 and CDR2 are GTSNPN and SVGIG (reference sequence). The CDR3 reads CAWSYPGANDEQYF. In DNA, the CDR3 is TGTGCCTGGAGTTATCCGGGGGCGAACGACGAGCAGTACTTC.

The V call is TRBV5-1, the J call TRBJ1-4, with D unclear. Germline V gene data show CDR1 as SGHRS and CDR2 as YFSETQ. V shed 0 bases and J shed 0 bases, with 6 bases lying between them. The CDR3 contains 15 residues. CDR3 in DNA: TGCGCCAGCAGCTTGGTTGGGGCAACTAATGAAAAACTGTTTTTT. It yields the protein CASSLVGATNEKLFF. Variable domain in full (rest from reference TRBV5-1 and TRBJ1-4): KAGVTQTPRYLIKTRGQQVTLSCSPISGHRSVSWYQQTPGQGLQFLFEYFSETQRNKGNFPGRFSGRQFSNSRSEMNVSTLELGDSALYLCASSLVGATNEKLFFGSGTQLSVL.

This clonotype was counted a single time. V and J are TRBV24-1 and TRBJ2-2; 7 nucleotides agree with TRBD1. Germline CDR1 is KGHDR and CDR2 is SFDVKD. This CDR3 contains 16 residues. The trim removed 3 bases at V and 0 bases at J, leaving 3 bases unmatched. This CDR3 reads CATSDPGTANTGELFF. The DNA for the CDR3 is TGTGCCACCAGTGATCCCGGGACAGCGAACACCGGGGAGCTGTTTTTT.

The chain links TRBV19 to TRBJ1-6, with D perhaps TRBD1 (6 bases). Germline V lookup: CDR1 LNHDA, CDR2 SQIVND (reference sequence). Trimming left V 8 bases short and J 0 bases short, with 23 bases between. The CDR3 runs to 19 residues. The CDR3 here is CASSHSLLTDSSYNSPLHF. CDR3 nucleotide sequence: TGTGCCAGTTCTCACTCACTCCTGACGGACAGCTCCTATAATTCACCCCTCCACTTT.

The genes are TRBV5-4 and TRBJ2-7, with TRBD2 matching 10 bases. J was trimmed by 3 bases and V by 4 bases; bases with no gene match: 16. From germline, CDR1 is SGHNT and CDR2 YYREEE (reference sequence). The CDR3 is 18 amino acids. Here the CDR3 DNA reads TGTGCCAGCAGCACCGAGGGGACTAGCGAGTTAGCGGTCTACGAGCAGTACTTC. Its translation: CASSTEGTSELAVYEQYF.

V usage is TRBV9 and J usage is TRBJ1-2; tentatively, D is TRBD1 (5 bases). Germline V CDR1 and CDR2: SGDLS, YYNGEE. The CDR3 spans 12 residues. Trimming removed 7 bases from V and 4 bases from J, with 11 bases in between. CDR3 region: CASGTWGYGYTF. The CDR3 DNA is TGTGCCAGCGGGACCTGGGGCTATGGCTACACCTTC.

This clonotype was seen just once. The rearrangement joins TRBV9 to TRBJ2-5, with a weak D call TRBD1 (5 bases). Germline assignment: CDR1 SGDLS and CDR2 YYNGEE. V lost 4 bases, J lost 7 bases, and 11 bases lay in between. This CDR3 spans 12 amino acids. In nucleotides, the CDR3 is TGTGCCAGCAGCCCAACGCAGGGGACCCAGTACTTC. This gives the protein CASSPTQGTQYF.

This chain links TRBV6-1 with TRBJ2-2; 8 bases map to TRBD1. Germline-derived CDR1 and CDR2 are MNHNS and SASEGT. The CDR3 has 13 residues. Trimming removed 6 bases from V and 6 bases from J; junction bases left unmatched: 3. CDR3 region: CASRPRGPGELFF. For the CDR3, the DNA is TGTGCCAGCAGACCCAGGGGGCCCGGGGAGCTGTTTTTT.

The chain uses TRBV4-2 and TRBJ2-7; the match to TRBD2 covers 10 bases. The CDR3 length is 16 residues. CDR1 is LGHNA and CDR2 is YNFKEQ in the germline V gene. V dropped 0 bases and J dropped 3; count of bases not matched to a gene: 5. The DNA of the CDR3 is TGTGCCAGCAGCCAAGATCGGACTAGCGGCCACTACGAGCAGTACTTC. Protein: CASSQDRTSGHYEQYF.

The chain combines TRBV13 with TRBJ2-2; 10 nucleotides match TRBD1. V lost 2 bases and J lost 2; bases outside the gene matches: 11. The germline CDR1 and CDR2 sequences are PRHDT and FYEKMQ (reference sequence). This CDR3 spans 19 amino acids. CDR3 sequence (DNA): TGTGCCAGCAGCTTATATGGGACAGGGGTCCTCCACAACACCGGGGAGCTGTTTTTT. This sequence encodes CASSLYGTGVLHNTGELFF.